This T cell receptor beta chain is from a study of blood T cell repertoires in COVID-19. This clone was counted a single time. Libraries were prepared by immunoSEQ multiplex PCR; TCRdb keeps only in-frame clonotypes and omits some of them. The table shows a few hundred thousand clones, with about nine tenths occurring only once. The germline V gene encodes CDR1 SGHDN and CDR2 FVKESK. The CDR3 consists of 16 residues. V shed 3 bases and J 3 bases; nucleotides not matched to a gene: 5. The TCR sequence derives from a woman aged 25 to 39 who had been exposed to COVID-19. The chain employs TRBV14 and TRBJ2-1, with TRBD2 matching over 10 bases. Sequenced: PBMCs or T cells enriched from blood (not recorded which). This CDR3 reads CASSQGTSAYYNEQFF. The DNA for the CDR3 is TGTGCCAGCAGCCAGGGGACTAGCGCCTACTACAATGAGCAGTTCTTC.